The clone carrying this T cell receptor (beta chain) occurred many times. TCRdb used MiXCR to reprocess the 5' RACE reads, holding one entry per CDR3 protein. There are tens of thousands of distinct CDR3 sequences in the sample; approximately 3.2% occur only once, and around 0.98% lies in the top ten. This record belongs to a study of T cells after yellow fever vaccination. At the level of the study: Where fractions had low cell numbers, libraries were prepared from them with the SMART-Seq v4 Ultra Low Input RNA kit. Study observations and caveats: Detected again after the booster were most primary-vaccination clones, at nearly 97% CD4 and about 89% CD8.

V lost 6 bases and J lost 5; bases outside the gene matches: 7. Germline CDR1 reads MNHNS; CDR2 reads SASEGT. The CDR3 totals 14 residues. This specimen was PBMCs, either bulk or a sorted T-cell subset (CD4+, CD8+, memory, or dextramer-sorted; not recorded which), taken roughly seven weeks after the first yellow fever vaccination. The source is a man aged 18 to 29 who received the YFV17D yellow fever vaccine. The V call is TRBV6-1, the J call TRBJ1-1; the match to TRBD1 covers 9 bases. This CDR3 reads CASSVTGGSTEAFF. The CDR3 nucleotides read TGTGCCAGCAGCGTCACAGGGGGCAGTACTGAAGCTTTCTTT.